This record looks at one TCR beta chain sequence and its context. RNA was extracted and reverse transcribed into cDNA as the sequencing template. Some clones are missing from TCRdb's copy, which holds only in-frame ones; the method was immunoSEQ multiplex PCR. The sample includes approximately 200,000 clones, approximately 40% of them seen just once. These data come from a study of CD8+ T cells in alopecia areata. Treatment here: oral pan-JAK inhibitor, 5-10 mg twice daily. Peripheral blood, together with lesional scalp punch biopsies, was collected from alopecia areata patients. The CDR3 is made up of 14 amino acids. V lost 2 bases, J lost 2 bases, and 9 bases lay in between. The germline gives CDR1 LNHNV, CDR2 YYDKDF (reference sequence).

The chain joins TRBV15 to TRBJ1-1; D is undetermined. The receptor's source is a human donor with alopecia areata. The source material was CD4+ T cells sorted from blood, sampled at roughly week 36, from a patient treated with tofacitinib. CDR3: CATSRPDTNTEAFF. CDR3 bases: TGTGCCACCAGCAGACCCGACACCAACACTGAAGCTTTCTTT. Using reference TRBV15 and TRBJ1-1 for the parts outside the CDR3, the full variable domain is DAMVIQNPRYQVTQFGKPVTLSCSQTLNHNVMYWYQQKSSQAPKLLFHYYDKDFNNEADTPDNFQSRRPNTSFCFLDIRSPGLGDTAMYLCATSRPDTNTEAFFGQGTRLTVV.